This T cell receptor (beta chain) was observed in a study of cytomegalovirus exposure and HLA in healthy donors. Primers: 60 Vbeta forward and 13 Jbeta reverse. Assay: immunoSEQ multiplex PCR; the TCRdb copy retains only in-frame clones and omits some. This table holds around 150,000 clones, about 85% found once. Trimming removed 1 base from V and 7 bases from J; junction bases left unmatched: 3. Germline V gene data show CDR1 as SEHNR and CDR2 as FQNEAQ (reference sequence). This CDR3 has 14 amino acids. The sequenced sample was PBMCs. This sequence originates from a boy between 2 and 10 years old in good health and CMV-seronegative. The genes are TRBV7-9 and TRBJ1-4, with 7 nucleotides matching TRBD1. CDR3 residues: CASSLEGAVEKLFF. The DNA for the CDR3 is TGTGCCAGCAGCTTAGAGGGGGCAGTTGAAAAACTGTTTTTT.